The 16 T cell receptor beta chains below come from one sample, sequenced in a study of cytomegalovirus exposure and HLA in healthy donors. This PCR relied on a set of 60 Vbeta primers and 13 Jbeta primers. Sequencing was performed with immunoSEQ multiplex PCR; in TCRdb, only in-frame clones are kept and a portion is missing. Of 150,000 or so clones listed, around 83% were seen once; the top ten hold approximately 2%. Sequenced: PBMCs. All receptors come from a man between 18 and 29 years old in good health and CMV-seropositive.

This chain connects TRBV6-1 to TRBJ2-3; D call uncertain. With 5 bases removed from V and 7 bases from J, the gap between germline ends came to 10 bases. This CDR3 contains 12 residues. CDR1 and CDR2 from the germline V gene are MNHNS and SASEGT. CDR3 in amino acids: CASSSRVYTQYF. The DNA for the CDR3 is TGTGCCAGCAGTTCCCGTGTGTATACGCAGTATTTT.

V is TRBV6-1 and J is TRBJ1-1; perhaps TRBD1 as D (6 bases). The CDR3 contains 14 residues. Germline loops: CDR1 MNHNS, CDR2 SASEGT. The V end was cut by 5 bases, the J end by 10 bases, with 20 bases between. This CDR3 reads CASSQTGEGRGAFF. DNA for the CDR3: TGTGCCAGCAGTCAAACCGGTGAGGGCAGGGGAGCTTTCTTT.

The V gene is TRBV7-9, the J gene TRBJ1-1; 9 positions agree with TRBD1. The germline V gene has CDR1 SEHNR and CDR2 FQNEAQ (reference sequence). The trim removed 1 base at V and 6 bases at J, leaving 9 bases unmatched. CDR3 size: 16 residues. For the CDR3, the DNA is TGTGCCAGCAGCTTAGGGGAACAGGGGGCGGTCGCTGAAGCTTTCTTT. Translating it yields CASSLGEQGAVAEAFF.

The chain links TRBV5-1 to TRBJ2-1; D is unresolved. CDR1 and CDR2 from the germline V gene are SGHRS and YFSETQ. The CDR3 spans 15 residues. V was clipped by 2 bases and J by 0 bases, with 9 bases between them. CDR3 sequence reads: CASSFSQYSYNEQFF. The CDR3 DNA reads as TGCGCCAGCAGCTTTTCGCAGTACTCCTACAATGAGCAGTTCTTC.

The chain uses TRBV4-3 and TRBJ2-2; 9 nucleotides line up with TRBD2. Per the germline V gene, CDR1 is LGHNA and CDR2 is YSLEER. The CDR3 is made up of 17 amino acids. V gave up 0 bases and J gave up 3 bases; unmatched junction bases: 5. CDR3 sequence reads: CASSQDRGGDHTGELFF. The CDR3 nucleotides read TGCGCCAGCAGCCAAGATCGCGGGGGGGACCACACCGGGGAGCTGTTTTTT.

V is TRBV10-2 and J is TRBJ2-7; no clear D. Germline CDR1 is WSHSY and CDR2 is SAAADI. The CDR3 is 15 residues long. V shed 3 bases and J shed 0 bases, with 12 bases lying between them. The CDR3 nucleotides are TGCGCCAGCAGTGACGCCTATCCAAGCTCCTACGAGCAGTACTTC. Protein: CASSDAYPSSYEQYF.

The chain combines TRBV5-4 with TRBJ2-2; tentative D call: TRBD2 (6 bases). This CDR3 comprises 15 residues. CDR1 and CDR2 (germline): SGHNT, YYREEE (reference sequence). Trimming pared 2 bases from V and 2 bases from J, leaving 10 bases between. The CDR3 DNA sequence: TGTGCCAGCAGCTTCCGGGACTTTAACACCGGGGAGCTGTTTTTT. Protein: CASSFRDFNTGELFF.

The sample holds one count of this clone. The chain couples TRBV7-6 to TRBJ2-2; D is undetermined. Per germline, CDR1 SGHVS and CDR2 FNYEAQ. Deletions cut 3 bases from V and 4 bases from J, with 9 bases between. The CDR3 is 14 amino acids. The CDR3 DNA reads TGTGCCAGCAGCTTGCCAACTCTCACCGGGGAGCTGTTTTTT. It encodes CASSLPTLTGELFF.

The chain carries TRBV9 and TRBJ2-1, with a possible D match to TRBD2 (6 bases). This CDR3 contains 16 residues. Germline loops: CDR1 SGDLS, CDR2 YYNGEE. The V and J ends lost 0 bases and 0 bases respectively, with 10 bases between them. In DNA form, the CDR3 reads TGTGCCAGCAGCGTAGATGGGGGGAGCTCCTACAATGAGCAGTTCTTC. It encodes CASSVDGGSSYNEQFF.

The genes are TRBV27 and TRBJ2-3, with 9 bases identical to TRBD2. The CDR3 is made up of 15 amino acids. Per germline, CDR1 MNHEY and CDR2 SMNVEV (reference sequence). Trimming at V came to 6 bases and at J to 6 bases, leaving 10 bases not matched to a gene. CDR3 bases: TGTGCCAGCAGCCCGGGGCGGGGGGGCCGTGATACGCAGTATTTT. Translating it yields CASSPGRGGRDTQYF.

CDR3 sequence reads: CASSQLTGAGNTIYF. CDR3 bases: TGCGCCAGCAGCCAACTTACAGGGGCTGGAAACACCATATATTTT. V and J are TRBV4-3 and TRBJ1-3; the match to TRBD1 covers 7 bases. Germline V gene data show CDR1 as LGHNA and CDR2 as YSLEER. The CDR3 spans 15 residues. Trimming took 2 bases from V and 2 from J; bases not matched to a gene: 3.

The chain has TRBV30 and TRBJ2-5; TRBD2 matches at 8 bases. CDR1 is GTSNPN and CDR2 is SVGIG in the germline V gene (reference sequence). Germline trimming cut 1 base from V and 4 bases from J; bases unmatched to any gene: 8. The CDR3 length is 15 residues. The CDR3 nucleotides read TGTGCCTGGAGTGAAAGCGGGGGAGTCGGAGAGACCCAGTACTTC. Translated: CAWSESGGVGETQYF.

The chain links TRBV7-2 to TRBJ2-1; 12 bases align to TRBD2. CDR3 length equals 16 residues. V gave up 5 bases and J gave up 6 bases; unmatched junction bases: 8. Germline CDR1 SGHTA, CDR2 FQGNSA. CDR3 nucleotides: TGTGCCAGCAGCGGACCGACTAGCGGGGGAACCAATGAGCAGTTCTTC. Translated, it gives CASSGPTSGGTNEQFF.

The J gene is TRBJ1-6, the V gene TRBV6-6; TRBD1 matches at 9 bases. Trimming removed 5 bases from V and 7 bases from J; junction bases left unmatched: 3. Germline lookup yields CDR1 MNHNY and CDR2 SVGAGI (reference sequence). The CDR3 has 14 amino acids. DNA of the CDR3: TGTGCCAGCAGTCCGGGACAGGGAAATTCACCCCTCCACTTT. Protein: CASSPGQGNSPLHF.

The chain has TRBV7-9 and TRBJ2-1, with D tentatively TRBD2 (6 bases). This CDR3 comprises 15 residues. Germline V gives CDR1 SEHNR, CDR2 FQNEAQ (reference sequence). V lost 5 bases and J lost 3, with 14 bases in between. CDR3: CASSRSGLDYNEQFF. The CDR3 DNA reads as TGTGCCAGCAGCCGATCGGGACTGGACTACAATGAGCAGTTCTTC.

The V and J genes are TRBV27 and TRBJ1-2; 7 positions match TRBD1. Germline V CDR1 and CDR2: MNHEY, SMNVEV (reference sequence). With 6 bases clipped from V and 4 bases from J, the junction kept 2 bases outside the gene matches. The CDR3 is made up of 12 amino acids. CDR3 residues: CASRGQLYGYTF. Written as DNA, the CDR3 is TGTGCCAGCAGGGGACAGCTCTATGGCTACACCTTC.